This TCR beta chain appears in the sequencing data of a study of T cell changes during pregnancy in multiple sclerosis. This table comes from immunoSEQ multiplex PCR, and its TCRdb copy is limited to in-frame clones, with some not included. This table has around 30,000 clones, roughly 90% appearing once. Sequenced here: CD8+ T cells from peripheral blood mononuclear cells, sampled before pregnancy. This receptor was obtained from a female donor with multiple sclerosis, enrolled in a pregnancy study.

Written as DNA, the CDR3 is TGTGCCAGCAGTGAATATTCAGGGGTTGGGGATACGCAGTATTTT. Translated: CASSEYSGVGDTQYF. The V gene is TRBV2, the J gene TRBJ2-3, with D perhaps matching TRBD1 (6 bases). The CDR3 covers 15 residues. Germline V lookup: CDR1 SNHLY, CDR2 FYNNEI. Trimming shortened V by 2 bases and J by 6 bases, and 15 bases separated the two germline ends.